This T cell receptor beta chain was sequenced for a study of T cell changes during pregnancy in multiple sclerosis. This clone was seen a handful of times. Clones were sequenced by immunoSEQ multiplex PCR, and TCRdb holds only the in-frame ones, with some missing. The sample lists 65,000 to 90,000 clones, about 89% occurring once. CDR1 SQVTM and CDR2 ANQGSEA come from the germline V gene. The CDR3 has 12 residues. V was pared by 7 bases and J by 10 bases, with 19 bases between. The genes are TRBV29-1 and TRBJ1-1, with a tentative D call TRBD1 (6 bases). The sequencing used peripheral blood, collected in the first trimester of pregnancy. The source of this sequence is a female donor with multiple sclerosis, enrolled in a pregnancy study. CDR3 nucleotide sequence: TGCAGCGGACGACAGGAGAGCCGGGTAGCTTTCTTT. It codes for CSGRQESRVAFF.